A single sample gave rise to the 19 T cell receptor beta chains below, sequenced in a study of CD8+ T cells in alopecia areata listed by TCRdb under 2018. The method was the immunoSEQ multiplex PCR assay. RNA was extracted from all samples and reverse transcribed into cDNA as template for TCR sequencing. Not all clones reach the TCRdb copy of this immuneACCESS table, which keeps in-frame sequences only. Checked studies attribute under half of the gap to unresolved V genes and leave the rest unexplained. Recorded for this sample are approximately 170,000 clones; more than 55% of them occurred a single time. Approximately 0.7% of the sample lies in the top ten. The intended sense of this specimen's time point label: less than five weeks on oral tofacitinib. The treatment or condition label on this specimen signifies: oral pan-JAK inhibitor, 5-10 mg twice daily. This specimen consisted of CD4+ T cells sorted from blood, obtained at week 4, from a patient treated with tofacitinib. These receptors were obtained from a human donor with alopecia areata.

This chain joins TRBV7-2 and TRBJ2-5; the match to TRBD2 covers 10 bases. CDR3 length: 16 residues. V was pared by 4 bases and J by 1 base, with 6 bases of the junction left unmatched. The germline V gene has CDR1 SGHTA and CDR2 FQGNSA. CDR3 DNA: TGTGCCAGCAGCTCACTTGTAGCGGGAGGCCAAGAGACCCAGTACTTC. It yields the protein CASSSLVAGGQETQYF.

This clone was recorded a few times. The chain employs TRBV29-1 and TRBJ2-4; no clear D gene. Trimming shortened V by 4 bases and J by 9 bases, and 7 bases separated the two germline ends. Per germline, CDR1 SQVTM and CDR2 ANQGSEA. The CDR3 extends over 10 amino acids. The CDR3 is CSVVEAIQYF. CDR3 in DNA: TGCAGCGTTGTTGAAGCCATTCAGTACTTC.

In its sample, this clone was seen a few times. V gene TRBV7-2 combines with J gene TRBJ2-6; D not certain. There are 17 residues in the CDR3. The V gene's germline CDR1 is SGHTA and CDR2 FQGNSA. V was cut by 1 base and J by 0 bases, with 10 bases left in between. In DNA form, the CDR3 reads TGTGCCAGCAGCTTAGTGGTGATTAGCTCTGGGGCCAACGTCCTGACTTTC. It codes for CASSLVVISSGANVLTF.

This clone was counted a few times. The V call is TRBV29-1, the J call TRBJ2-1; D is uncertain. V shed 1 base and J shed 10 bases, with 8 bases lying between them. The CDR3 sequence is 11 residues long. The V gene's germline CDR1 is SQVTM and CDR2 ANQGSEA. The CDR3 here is CSVEGAEEQFF. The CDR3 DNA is TGCAGCGTTGAAGGGGCAGAAGAGCAGTTCTTC.

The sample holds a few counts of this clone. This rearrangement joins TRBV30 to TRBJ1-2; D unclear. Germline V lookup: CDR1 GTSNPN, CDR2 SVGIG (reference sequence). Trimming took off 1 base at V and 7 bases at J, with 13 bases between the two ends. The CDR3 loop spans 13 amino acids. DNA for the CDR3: TGTGCCTGGAGTGCCTCGAGGGTGAGTGGCTACACCTTC. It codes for CAWSASRVSGYTF.

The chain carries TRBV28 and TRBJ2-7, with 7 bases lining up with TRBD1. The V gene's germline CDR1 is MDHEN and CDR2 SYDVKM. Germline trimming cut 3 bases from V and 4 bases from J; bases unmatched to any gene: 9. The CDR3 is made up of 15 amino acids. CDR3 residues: CASSLYTRDSYEQYF. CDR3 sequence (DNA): TGTGCCAGCAGTTTGTATACCCGGGACAGTTACGAGCAGTACTTC.

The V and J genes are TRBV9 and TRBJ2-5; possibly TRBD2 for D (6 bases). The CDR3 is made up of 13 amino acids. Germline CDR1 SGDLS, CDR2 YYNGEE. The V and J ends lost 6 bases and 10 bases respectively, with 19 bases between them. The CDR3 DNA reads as TGTGCCAGCATAGCGGCACGGGATGTGAGCCAGTACTTC. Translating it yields CASIAARDVSQYF. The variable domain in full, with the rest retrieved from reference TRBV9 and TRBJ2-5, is DSGVTQTPKHLITATGQRVTLRCSPRSGDLSVYWYQQSLDQGLQFLIQYYNGEERAKGNILERFSAQQFPDLHSELNLSSLELGDSALYFCASIAARDVSQYFGPGTRLLVL.

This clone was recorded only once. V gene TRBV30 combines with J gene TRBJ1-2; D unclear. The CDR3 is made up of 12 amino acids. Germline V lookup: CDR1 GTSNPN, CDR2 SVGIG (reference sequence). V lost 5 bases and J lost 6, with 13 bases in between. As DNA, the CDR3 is TGTGCCTGGGCCCTCGGCTGGCATGGCTACACCTTC. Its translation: CAWALGWHGYTF.

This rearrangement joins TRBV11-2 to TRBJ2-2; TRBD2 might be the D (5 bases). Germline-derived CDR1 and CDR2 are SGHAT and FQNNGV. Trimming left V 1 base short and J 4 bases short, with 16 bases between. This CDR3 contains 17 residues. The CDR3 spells CASSLGDSARATGELFF. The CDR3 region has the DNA TGTGCCAGCAGCTTAGGTGATAGCGCCAGAGCCACCGGGGAGCTGTTTTTT.

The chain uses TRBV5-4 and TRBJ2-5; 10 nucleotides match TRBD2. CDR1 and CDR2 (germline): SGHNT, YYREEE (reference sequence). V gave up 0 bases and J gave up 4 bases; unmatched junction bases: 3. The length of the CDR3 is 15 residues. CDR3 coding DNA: TGTGCCAGCAGCTTGGCTAGCGGGAGTAGAGAGACCCAGTACTTC. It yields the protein CASSLASGSRETQYF.

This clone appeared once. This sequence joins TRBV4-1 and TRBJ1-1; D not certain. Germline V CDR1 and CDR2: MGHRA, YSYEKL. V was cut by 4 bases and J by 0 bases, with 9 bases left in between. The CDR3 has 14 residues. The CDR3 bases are TGCGCCAGCAGCCCCGGGATTATGAACACTGAAGCTTTCTTT. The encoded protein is CASSPGIMNTEAFF.

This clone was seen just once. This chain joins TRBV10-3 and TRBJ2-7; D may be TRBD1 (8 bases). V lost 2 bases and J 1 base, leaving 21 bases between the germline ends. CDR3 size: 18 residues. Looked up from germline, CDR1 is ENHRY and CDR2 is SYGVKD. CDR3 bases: TGTGCCATCAGTGAGACTACTCTTGGACAGGGAGGGTCCTACGAGCAGTACTTC. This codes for CAISETTLGQGGSYEQYF.

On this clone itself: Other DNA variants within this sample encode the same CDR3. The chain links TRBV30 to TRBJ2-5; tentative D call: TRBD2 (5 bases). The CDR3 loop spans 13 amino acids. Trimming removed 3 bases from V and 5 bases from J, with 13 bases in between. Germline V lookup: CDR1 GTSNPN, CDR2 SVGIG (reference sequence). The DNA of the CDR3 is TGTGCCTGGAGCGTTCGGGGTGGGGAGACCCAGTACTTC. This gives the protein CAWSVRGGETQYF. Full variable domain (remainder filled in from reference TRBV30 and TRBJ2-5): SQTIHQWPATLVQPVGSPLSLECTVEGTSNPNLYWYRQAAGRGLQLLFYSVGIGQISSEVPQNLSASRPQDRQFILSSKKLLLSDSGFYLCAWSVRGGETQYFGPGTRLLVL.

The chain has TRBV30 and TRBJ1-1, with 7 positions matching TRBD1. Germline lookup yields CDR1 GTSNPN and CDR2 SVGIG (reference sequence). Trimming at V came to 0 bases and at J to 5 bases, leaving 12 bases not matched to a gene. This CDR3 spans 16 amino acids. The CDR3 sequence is CAWSVPMTGRSTEAFF. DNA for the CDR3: TGTGCCTGGAGTGTACCCATGACAGGGCGGTCTACTGAAGCTTTCTTT.

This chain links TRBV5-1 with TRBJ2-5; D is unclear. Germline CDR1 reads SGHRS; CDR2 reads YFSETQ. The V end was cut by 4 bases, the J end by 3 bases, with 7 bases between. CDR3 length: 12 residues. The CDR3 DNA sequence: TGCGCCAGCAGCATGAGCGAAGAGACCCAGTACTTC. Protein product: CASSMSEETQYF. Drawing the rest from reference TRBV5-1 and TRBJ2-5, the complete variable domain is KAGVTQTPRYLIKTRGQQVTLSCSPISGHRSVSWYQQTPGQGLQFLFEYFSETQRNKGNFPGRFSGRQFSNSRSEMNVSTLELGDSALYLCASSMSEETQYFGPGTRLLVL.

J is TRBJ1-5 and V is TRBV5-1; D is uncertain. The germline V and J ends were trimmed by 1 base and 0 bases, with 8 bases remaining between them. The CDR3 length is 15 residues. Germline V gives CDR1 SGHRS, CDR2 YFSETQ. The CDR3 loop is CASSLMWGSNQPQHF. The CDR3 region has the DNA TGCGCCAGCAGCTTGATGTGGGGTAGCAATCAGCCCCAGCATTTT. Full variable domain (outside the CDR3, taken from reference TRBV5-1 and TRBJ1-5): KAGVTQTPRYLIKTRGQQVTLSCSPISGHRSVSWYQQTPGQGLQFLFEYFSETQRNKGNFPGRFSGRQFSNSRSEMNVSTLELGDSALYLCASSLMWGSNQPQHFGDGTRLSIL.

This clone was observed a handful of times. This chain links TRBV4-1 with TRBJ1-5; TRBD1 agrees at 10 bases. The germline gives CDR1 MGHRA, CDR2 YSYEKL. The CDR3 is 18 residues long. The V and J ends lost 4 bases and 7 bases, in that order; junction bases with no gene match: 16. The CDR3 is CASSPLGQGNYMLQPQHF. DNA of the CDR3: TGCGCCAGCAGCCCGTTGGGACAGGGGAATTATATGTTACAGCCCCAGCATTTT.

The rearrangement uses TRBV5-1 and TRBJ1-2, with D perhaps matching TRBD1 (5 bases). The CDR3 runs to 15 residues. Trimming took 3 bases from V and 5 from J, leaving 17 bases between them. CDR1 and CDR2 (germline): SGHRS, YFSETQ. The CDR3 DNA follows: TGCGCCAGCAGCTCGGGTGGGACCGTCGCTTATGGCTACACCTTC. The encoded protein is CASSSGGTVAYGYTF.

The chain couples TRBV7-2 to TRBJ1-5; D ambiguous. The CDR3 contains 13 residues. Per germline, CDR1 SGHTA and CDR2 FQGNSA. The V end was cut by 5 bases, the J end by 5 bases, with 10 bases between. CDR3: CASSPSGDQPQHF. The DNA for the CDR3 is TGTGCCAGCAGCCCCTCAGGAGATCAGCCCCAGCATTTT.